The rows below give T cell receptor beta chains drawn from one sample of a study of blood T cell repertoires in COVID-19. TCRdb's copy holds only in-frame clones and misses some; the assay was immunoSEQ multiplex PCR. The sample gives roughly 140,000 clones, 75% to 85% of which show up once; 5.5% to 8% is in the top ten. Sequencing was carried out using peripheral blood. These receptors were taken from a woman in her forties or fifties in a cohort sampled during active or convalescent COVID-19. The CDR3 runs from the conserved cysteine through the conserved F or W. D genes are given only for firm matches.

j_gene: TRBJ1-2; v_gene: TRBV7-9; d_gene: TRBD1; CDR3aa: CASSLRQGYGYTF
j_gene: TRBJ1-1; v_gene: TRBV19; d_gene: TRBD1; CDR3aa: CASTLGQGANTEAFF
j_gene: TRBJ2-1; v_gene: TRBV12-3/TRBV12-4; d_gene: -; CDR3aa: CASSFRENEQFF
j_gene: TRBJ2-7; v_gene: TRBV9; d_gene: TRBD2; CDR3aa: CASSVGAGGSYEQYF
j_gene: TRBJ2-3; v_gene: TRBV10-2; d_gene: -; CDR3aa: CASSAGDTDTQYF
j_gene: TRBJ2-7; v_gene: TRBV19; d_gene: TRBD1; CDR3aa: CASSSGDRPYEQYF
j_gene: TRBJ1-2; v_gene: TRBV14; d_gene: -; CDR3aa: CASSPAGYGYTF
j_gene: TRBJ2-1; v_gene: TRBV11-2; d_gene: TRBD2; CDR3aa: CASSPQRASGGLYNEQFF
j_gene: TRBJ1-3; v_gene: TRBV3-1/TRBV3-2; d_gene: -; CDR3aa: CASSQEGAGNTIYF
j_gene: TRBJ2-5; v_gene: TRBV30; d_gene: TRBD1; CDR3aa: CAWSVQQGLETQYF
j_gene: TRBJ1-3; v_gene: TRBV11-2; d_gene: -; CDR3aa: CASSGGLAGGNTIYF
j_gene: TRBJ1-2; v_gene: TRBV29-1; d_gene: -; CDR3aa: CSVEVQGSRYGYTF
j_gene: TRBJ2-1; v_gene: TRBV4-1; d_gene: TRBD1; CDR3aa: CASRAWDRENNEQFF
j_gene: TRBJ2-4; v_gene: TRBV7-9; d_gene: -; CDR3aa: CASSLASLGRSKNIQYF
j_gene: TRBJ2-7; v_gene: TRBV5-1; d_gene: -; CDR3aa: CARWGHTYEQYF
j_gene: TRBJ1-1; v_gene: TRBV30; d_gene: -; CDR3aa: CAWSVRVDTEAFF
j_gene: TRBJ2-3; v_gene: TRBV27; d_gene: TRBD2; CDR3aa: CASSLSGRGGLDTQYF
j_gene: TRBJ1-1; v_gene: TRBV11-2; d_gene: -; CDR3aa: CASSLSGATEAFF
j_gene: TRBJ2-4; v_gene: TRBV5-1; d_gene: TRBD1; CDR3aa: CASSLALNRGLGKNIQYF
j_gene: TRBJ2-1; v_gene: TRBV11-2; d_gene: TRBD1; CDR3aa: CASSWTGREQFF
j_gene: TRBJ1-4; v_gene: TRBV3-1/TRBV3-2; d_gene: -; CDR3aa: CASSHSGGTNEKLFF
j_gene: TRBJ2-5; v_gene: TRBV30; d_gene: -; CDR3aa: CAWTGQETQYF
j_gene: TRBJ2-5; v_gene: TRBV7-2; d_gene: TRBD2; CDR3aa: CASSASTSGGVKTQYF
j_gene: TRBJ2-3; v_gene: TRBV23-1; d_gene: -; CDR3aa: CASSPGQGCDTQYF
j_gene: TRBJ1-3; v_gene: TRBV7-9; d_gene: -; CDR3aa: CASGGDVSGNTIYF
j_gene: TRBJ1-1; v_gene: TRBV19; d_gene: -; CDR3aa: CASRIQGSEAFF
j_gene: TRBJ2-5; v_gene: TRBV6-5; d_gene: TRBD2; CDR3aa: CASSYSLAGDQETQYF
j_gene: TRBJ2-1; v_gene: TRBV5-1; d_gene: -; CDR3aa: CASSLVREQFF
j_gene: TRBJ2-6; v_gene: TRBV9; d_gene: -; CDR3aa: CASSVGQSGANVLTF
j_gene: TRBJ1-3; v_gene: TRBV30; d_gene: -; CDR3aa: CAWSVGSANTIYF
j_gene: TRBJ2-1; v_gene: TRBV16; d_gene: TRBD1; CDR3aa: CASSQDRGHEQFF
j_gene: TRBJ2-1; v_gene: TRBV6-2/TRBV6-3; d_gene: TRBD2; CDR3aa: CASSSPIGLAGQQFF
j_gene: TRBJ1-2; v_gene: TRBV6-5; d_gene: -; CDR3aa: CASSYSIRGGYTF
j_gene: TRBJ1-1; v_gene: TRBV6-6; d_gene: TRBD1; CDR3aa: CASQTGGTTEAFF
j_gene: TRBJ2-1; v_gene: TRBV27; d_gene: TRBD1; CDR3aa: CASSLQGALFFNEQFF